These 9 T cell receptor beta chains were sequenced from one sample in a study of tumor-infiltrating lymphocytes in primary liver carcinoma. Without any cell sorting, about 20-31 mg of bulk tissue yielded co-extracted RNA and DNA. Making TCR beta cDNA involved approximately 480 ng total RNA and a constant-region primer. What produced the TCR beta libraries was three nested multiplex PCR rounds using slightly modified ARM-PCR. TRBV1-TRBV30 forward and Cbeta reverse primers drove the first two approximately 10-cycle rounds. TCRdb independently ran MiXCR on the multiplex PCR reads; one entry per CDR3 protein. This table holds about 54,000 distinct CDR3 sequences, 70% to 75% found once. The sample was liver tumor tissue from sampling region 2. The subset here: tumor region T2, inferior pole. All receptors come from a man aged 35-49 years with primary liver carcinoma and hepatitis B virus infection.

This clonotype was observed a handful of times. A junction boundary mismatches the germline segment, possibly from a read error. This chain joins TRBV4-1 and TRBJ2-6; D may be TRBD2 (6 bases). The CDR3 consists of 16 residues. Looked up from germline, CDR1 is MGHRA and CDR2 is YSYEKL. The CDR3 region has the DNA TGCGCCAGCGGCCAAGAAGCAGGGACTGGGGCCAACGTCCTTACTTTC. It is translated as CASGQEAGTGANVLTF.

The V and J genes are TRBV7-8 and TRBJ2-1; 7 nucleotides match TRBD2. Germline V gene data show CDR1 as SGHVS and CDR2 as FQNEAQ. The CDR3 is made up of 13 amino acids. J lost 15 bases, V lost 6 bases, and 14 bases had no gene match. CDR3 bases: TGTGCCAGCAGTCACCAGGGAGGGGCTGAGTGGTTCTTC. This codes for CASSHQGGAEWFF.

In the case of this clonotype: An end of the junction differs from the germline gene, which may be a read error. The genes are TRBV4-1 and TRBJ1-5; TRBD1 agrees at 7 bases. This CDR3 region has 14 residues. Germline CDR1 and CDR2: MGHRA and YSYEKL. The CDR3 protein is CASSHRQGLGAQHF. The DNA of the CDR3 is TGCGCCAGTAGCCACCGACAGGGTCTAGGGGCCCAGCATTTT.

In regard to this clonotype: At one end the junction does not follow the germline gene, possibly because of a read error. The chain joins TRBV11-2 to TRBJ2-2, with D possibly being TRBD1 (6 bases). CDR1 is SGHAT and CDR2 is FQNNGV in the germline V gene. The CDR3 covers 16 residues. The CDR3 nucleotides read TGTGCCAGCAGCGCCCCGGGACAAACATTCACCGGGAAGCTGTTTTTT. It yields the protein CASSAPGQTFTGKLFF. Looking up the rest from reference TRBV11-2 and TRBJ2-2 gives the full variable domain: EAGVAQSPRYKIIEKRQSVAFWCNPISGHATLYWYQQILGQGPKLLIQFQNNGVVDDSQLPKDRFSAERLKGVDSTLKIQPAKLEDSAVYLCASSAPGQTFTGKLFFGEGSRLTVL.

For this clonotype: At one boundary the junction diverges from the germline segment, which might be a read error. The rearrangement uses TRBV5-1 and TRBJ2-5, with D tentatively TRBD1 (6 bases). In germline, CDR1 is SGHRS, CDR2 YFSETQ. The CDR3 length is 12 residues. This chain's CDR3 is CARSLGQEIQYF. CDR3 nucleotide sequence: TGCGCCAGGAGCTTGGGACAAGAGATCCAGTACTTC. Full variable domain (remainder filled in from reference TRBV5-1 and TRBJ2-5): KAGVTQTPRYLIKTRGQQVTLSCSPISGHRSVSWYQQTPGQGLQFLFEYFSETQRNKGNFPGRFSGRQFSNSRSEMNVSTLELGDSALYLCARSLGQEIQYFGPGTRLLVL.

A note on this clonotype: Lacking the conserved final phenylalanine or tryptophan, this CDR3 likely reflects a read error. The DNA is left out, because the CDR3 cannot be placed on it with certainty; the CDR3 is given as TCRdb lists it. V usage is TRBV29-1 and J usage is TRBJ1-1. Germline-derived CDR1 and CDR2 are SQVTM and ANQGSEA. The CDR3 comprises 11 residues, both ends counted. This chain's CDR3 is CGVSSNTEAYV.

The sample holds a few counts of this clonotype. Just one base apart from a much larger clone, this may be a read error. The gene calls are TRBV28 and TRBJ2-3, with 8 bases aligning to TRBD1. V lost 4 bases, J lost 3 bases, and 6 bases stayed unmatched. The length of the CDR3 is 15 residues. Germline loops: CDR1 MDHEN, CDR2 SYDVKM. CDR3 bases: TGTGCCAGCAGTTGGGGACAGGATGGGACAGATACGCAGTATTTT. Its translation is CASSWGQDGTDTQYF.

The gene calls are TRBV2 and TRBJ1-4; D gene uncertain. Between the trimmed V and J ends, which lost 2 bases and 8 bases, there was a span of 12 bases. The CDR3 runs to 14 residues. Germline CDR1 SNHLY, CDR2 FYNNEI. The chain's CDR3 is CASSETFSPEKLFF. The CDR3 DNA reads as TGTGCCAGCAGTGAAACGTTTTCGCCCGAAAAACTGTTTTTT. Variable domain in full (rest from reference TRBV2 and TRBJ1-4): EPEVTQTPSHQVTQMGQEVILRCVPISNHLYFYWYRQILGQKVEFLVSFYNNEISEKSEIFDDQFSVERPDGSNFTLKIRSTKLEDSAMYFCASSETFSPEKLFFGSGTQLSVL.

As regards this clonotype: Compared with germline, one end of the junction differs, possibly owing to a read error. V is TRBV11-2 and J is TRBJ2-2; 9 bases line up with TRBD2. The CDR3 extends over 16 amino acids. The germline CDR1 and CDR2 sequences are SGHAT and FQNNGV. CDR3 residues: CASSLVTLAGTGKLFF. The CDR3 nucleotides read TGTGCCAGCAGCTTGGTGACGCTAGCGGGAACCGGGAAGCTGTTTTTT.